The 15 T cell receptor beta chains reported below all come from one sample, sequenced in a study of CXCR3-negative and CXCR3-positive naive CD8 T cells. Libraries were UMI-labeled 5' RACE TRB cDNA. TCRdb reanalyzed the 5' RACE reads, giving one entry per CDR3 protein sequence and no DNA. This sample's clone table lists about 82,000 distinct CDR3 sequences. The sequencing input was naive CXCR3- CD8+ T cells from blood. Subset of the sample: CD45RO-CCR7+CD27+CD95- naive CD8+ T cells lacking CXCR3 (TNR3-). These receptors came from a human donor in good health. Some clones in this sample may be carry-over from other donors' samples.

V is TRBV24-1 and J is TRBJ2-2; the TCRdb D gene call, TRBD1, has no DNA to confirm it. The germline gives CDR1 KGHDR, CDR2 SFDVKD. The CDR3 runs 15 residues. The CDR3 here is CATSEGDRDTGELFF.

The V and J genes are TRBV28 and TRBJ2-7; TCRdb designates TRBD2, a call that cannot be tested without DNA. The CDR3 extends over 17 amino acids. Germline V gene sequence: CDR1 MDHEN, CDR2 SYDVKM. CDR3 protein: CASSPREGYTISYEQYF.

The chain uses TRBV24-1 and TRBJ1-5; TCRdb's D call of TRBD1 is untestable without DNA. CDR3 length equals 16 residues. Germline V gene lookup returns CDR1 KGHDR and CDR2 SFDVKD. The CDR3 loop is CATSDPRTGFDQPQHF.

The chain recombines TRBV29-1 with TRBJ1-2; no DNA is available, so the TRBD1 call from TCRdb remains unchecked. The germline V gene has CDR1 SQVTM and CDR2 ANQGSEA. This CDR3 is 12 amino acids long. The CDR3 sequence is CSVPGQGLLYTF.

V gene TRBV5-1 combines with J gene TRBJ2-7; the TRBD1 assignment by TCRdb is unverifiable without DNA. The CDR3 contains 14 residues. Germline assignment: CDR1 SGHRS and CDR2 YFSETQ. The CDR3 sequence: CASSSAGVSYEQYF.

V is TRBV5-1 and J is TRBJ1-1; absent DNA, TCRdb's TRBD1 call cannot be checked. Germline V gene lookup returns CDR1 SGHRS and CDR2 YFSETQ. This CDR3 is 14 amino acids long. CDR3 in amino acids: CASTDITGRAEAFF.

The chain joins TRBV6-2 or TRBV6-3 to TRBJ2-2. Germline-derived CDR1 and CDR2 are MNHEY and SVGEGT. The CDR3 sequence is 17 residues long. The CDR3 protein is CASSYLGGFANTGELFF.

The chain recombines TRBV15 with TRBJ2-3. The CDR3 is 17 amino acids. Germline assignment: CDR1 LNHNV and CDR2 YYDKDF (reference sequence). CDR3 protein: CATSPIIQIHSTDTQYF.

The chain links TRBV20-1 to TRBJ2-1. From germline, CDR1 is DFQATT and CDR2 SNEGSKA (reference sequence). This CDR3 spans 14 amino acids. This chain's CDR3 is CSARALDVYNEQFF.

This sequence joins TRBV7-6 and TRBJ2-1; TCRdb outputs TRBD2, but without DNA this stays unchecked. The CDR3 runs 19 residues. Germline V gene sequence: CDR1 SGHVS, CDR2 FNYEAQ. CDR3 region: CASSAGLAGGPISYNEQFF.

V and J are TRBV6-5 and TRBJ2-3; TCRdb's D call, TRBD1, is unchecked because there is no DNA. Germline V CDR1 and CDR2: MNHEY, SVGAGI. The CDR3 totals 15 residues. Here the CDR3 reads CASSYSGDSFTPQYF.

The V gene is TRBV5-4, the J gene TRBJ2-3; the D gene TCRdb calls, TRBD2, cannot be checked with no DNA. CDR3 size: 17 residues. CDR1 and CDR2 from the germline V gene are SGHNT and YYREEE (reference sequence). The CDR3 protein is CASSSVIAGEGTDTQYF.

This chain links TRBV5-6 with TRBJ2-7; TCRdb calls TRBD1, which cannot be checked without DNA. The V gene's germline CDR1 is SGHDT and CDR2 YYEEEE. This CDR3 comprises 13 residues. This CDR3 is CASSREQGGEQYF.

V is TRBV7-2 and J is TRBJ2-4; the D call from TCRdb, TRBD1, cannot be confirmed without DNA. The CDR3 spans 13 residues. From germline, CDR1 is SGHTA and CDR2 FQGNSA. CDR3 sequence reads: CASGGASEDIQYF. Filled out from reference TRBV7-2 and TRBJ2-4, the complete variable domain reads GAGVSQSPSNKVTEKGKDVELRCDPISGHTALYWYRQSLGQGLEFLIYFQGNSAPDKSGLPSDRFSAERTGGSVSTLTIQRTQQEDSAVYLCASGGASEDIQYFGAGTRLSVL.

The chain couples TRBV14 to TRBJ2-1; checking the TCRdb D call of TRBD2 is not possible without DNA. The germline V gene has CDR1 SGHDN and CDR2 FVKESK. The CDR3 contains 17 residues. Here the CDR3 reads CASSQGQLANPRGEQFF.